This TCR beta chain was identified in a study of blood T cell repertoires in COVID-19 (dated by TCRdb to 2018 to 2020). Background on the whole study: Samples covering the acute and convalescent phases of COVID-19 were provided by collaborators in the United States, Italy and Spain. The repertoires were released in a freely available public database meant as a resource for research on the immune response to SARS-CoV-2. The samples were drawn from two sources: the first 160 participants of the ongoing ImmuneRACE study, and some 1,300 subjects contributed by 6 global collaborators. Where available, HLA class I and class II types were obtained from metadata supplied by the sample provider rather than from assay-based typing. The sample metadata nearly always contained a de-identified subject ID, COVID-19 status, age in years and sex. Subjects who had been exposed to COVID-19, were actively infected with it, or had recovered from it provided the deeply sampled blood TCRbeta repertoires that made up the dataset. The material from the prospective study consisted of cDNA or gDNA derived from T cells, B-cell-depleted T cells, or PBMCs.

The full study reports these points: Clinical and demographic metadata were provided uncurated, with the amount varying by source and participant.

TCRbeta CDR3 regions were amplified from genomic DNA by means of the immunoSEQ Assay, a bias-controlled multiplex PCR. The authors' pipeline ran thus. Within the assay, amplification of reference gene primers was used to estimate how many nucleated cells each sample contained. To quantify the absolute abundance of each unique TCRbeta CDR3 rearrangement, sequence reads were collapsed and filtered. Productive Simpson clonality was computed per sample as the square root of Simpson's diversity index over productive rearrangements. Drawn from immuneACCESS, this table holds only the in-frame rearrangements with V and J called that TCRdb kept. Clones are partly lost; checked studies trace under half to an unresolved V gene and leave the rest unexplained. The V and J calls and clone size were taken over from that table, and D and trimming were inferred from the DNA. Within this sample are about 89,000 clones, with 60% to 85% of them counted one time only. The ten largest account for approximately 51% of the sample.

Regarding this clone: No antigen is known for it. No base qualities exist here, and no much larger clone lies one base off it.

Whole blood was collected in K2EDTA tubes by collaborating institutions according to the institutions' own protocols. For TCRbeta analysis, collaborators shipped samples as frozen whole blood, isolated PBMCs, or DNA extracted from either of those sample types. The sequenced sample consisted of peripheral blood. The TCR comes from a human donor in a cohort sampled during active COVID-19.

The CDR3 reads CASSIIAGPQPQHF. The DNA reads TGTGCCAGTAGTATAATAGCAGGGCCGCAGCCCCAGCATTTT. Recombination joined TRBV19 with TRBJ1-5; TRBD1 is a weak D gene call, 5 bases matching. The CDR3 contains 14 residues, cysteine and phenylalanine counted. Only the CDR3 part of the read is kept: 42 bases, read in frame from the first base. Deletion took 2 bases off V and 7 bases off J, with a span of 12 bases between the germline ends. CDR1 and CDR2 were assigned from the germline V gene (reference sequence) as LNHDA and SQIVND.